This T cell receptor beta chain was found in a study of T cells after yellow fever vaccination. This CDR3 has 15 residues. Germline CDR1 is MNHNY and CDR2 is SVGAGI (reference sequence). V was cut by 6 bases and J by 2 bases, with 11 bases left in between. TCRdb redid the calling of the 5' RACE reads with MiXCR, one entry per CDR3 protein. The sample shows 300,000 or so distinct CDR3 sequences, roughly 4.3% of them seen only once. This clonotype was seen repeatedly, ten times or more. Specimen: PBMCs, collected 5 days after the yellow fever booster vaccination. The sequence derives from a man between 18 and 35 years old who received the YFV17D yellow fever vaccine. The chain combines TRBV6-6 with TRBJ2-6; D possibly corresponds to TRBD1 (6 bases). In DNA form, the CDR3 reads TGTGCCAGCAGCGATGGGGGCACTGGGGCCAACGTCCTGACTTTC. Its translation: CASSDGGTGANVLTF.